The clone carrying this T cell receptor (beta chain) showed up many times. As yet, its antigen is unknown. A universal primer site was created by template switching, with the cDNA bearing unique molecular identifiers. A single record per CDR3 protein comes from TCRdb applying MiXCR to the 5' RACE reads. This table holds fewer than 650,000 distinct CDR3 sequences, around 7.4% found once. The data originate from a study of identical twins. Notes on the study in general: Models underestimated TCR alpha sharing (out-of-frame) in monozygotic twins. High-abundance cord blood beta clonotypes had fewer insertions; memory repertoires showed none. The degree of excess twin sharing was weaker in beta out-of-frame sequences.

Germline values: CDR1 SGDLS, CDR2 YYNGEE. The CDR3 length is 14 residues. Trimming took off 0 bases at V and 1 base at J, with 7 bases between the two ends. These same data were also listed under a study on yellow fever vaccine responses in identical twins.

The TCR comes from a woman aged 18-29 years in good health. Sample: PBMCs. V is TRBV9 and J is TRBJ1-1; D not resolved. In nucleotides, the CDR3 is TGTGCCAGCAGCGTAGTTGCAGAGAACACTGAAGCTTTCTTT. It specifies CASSVVAENTEAFF.